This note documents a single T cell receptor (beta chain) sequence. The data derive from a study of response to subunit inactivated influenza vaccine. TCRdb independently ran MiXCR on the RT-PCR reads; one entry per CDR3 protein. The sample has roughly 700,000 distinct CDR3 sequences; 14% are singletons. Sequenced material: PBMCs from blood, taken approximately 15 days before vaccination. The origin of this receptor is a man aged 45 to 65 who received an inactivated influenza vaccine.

The CDR3 protein is CASSLIRLKGSSYNEQFF. The CDR3 DNA is TGTGCCAGCAGTTTAATAAGGTTGAAAGGGAGCTCCTACAATGAGCAGTTCTTC. The chain has TRBV27 and TRBJ2-1; D possibly corresponds to TRBD2 (5 bases). The V end lost 2 bases, the J end lost 0 bases, and 17 bases lay between the germline ends. The germline gives CDR1 MNHEY, CDR2 SMNVEV (reference sequence). The CDR3 length is 18 residues.